These T cell receptor beta chains were read from a single sample in a study of early T cells in non-severe SARS-CoV-2 infection. Via MiXCR, TCRdb re-called the 5' RACE reads, giving one row per CDR3 protein. This table has around 80,000 distinct CDR3 sequences, about 12% appearing once. The material sequenced was whole blood. Source of these receptors: an adult who was a healthcare worker with PCR-confirmed SARS-CoV-2 infection or an uninfected control (not recorded which). Both conserved end residues are trimmed from each CDR3. A D gene is named only where the DNA matches it firmly. Expanded clones are given a class, and other clones once, few, many or no size at all.

v_call: TRBV30; clone_size: many; j_call: TRBJ1-3; d_call: .; cdr3_length: 14; cdr3_aa: AWTLGPGTYGNTIY
v_call: TRBV5-1; clone_size: .; j_call: TRBJ2-7; d_call: .; cdr3_length: 12; cdr3_aa: ASSLDPSSYEQY
v_call: TRBV2; clone_size: many; j_call: TRBJ1-2; d_call: .; cdr3_length: 10; cdr3_aa: ASSPQGNGYT
v_call: TRBV7-9; clone_size: many; j_call: TRBJ1-2; d_call: .; cdr3_length: 11; cdr3_aa: ASNVQGDYGYT
v_call: TRBV5-4; clone_size: few; j_call: TRBJ2-3; d_call: .; cdr3_length: 12; cdr3_aa: ASSLLVLADTQY
v_call: TRBV20-1; clone_size: .; j_call: TRBJ2-7; d_call: .; cdr3_length: 12; cdr3_aa: SARPIPTPYEQY
v_call: TRBV10-3; clone_size: few; j_call: TRBJ2-7; d_call: TRBD1; cdr3_length: 14; cdr3_aa: AISGVPGQGGYEQY
v_call: TRBV19; clone_size: few; j_call: TRBJ2-1; d_call: .; cdr3_length: 11; cdr3_aa: ASSIQGVGEQF
v_call: TRBV11-2; clone_size: few; j_call: TRBJ1-2; d_call: TRBD1; cdr3_length: 15; cdr3_aa: ASSSWTGLIKNYGYT
v_call: TRBV2; clone_size: .; j_call: TRBJ1-5; d_call: .; cdr3_length: 17; cdr3_aa: ASSGIRTASRYSNQPQH
v_call: TRBV27; clone_size: few; j_call: TRBJ2-5; d_call: TRBD1; cdr3_length: 12; cdr3_aa: ASSEYRGQETQY
v_call: TRBV29-1; clone_size: .; j_call: TRBJ2-5; d_call: .; cdr3_length: 12; cdr3_aa: SVEFRDTQETQY
v_call: TRBV7-9; clone_size: many; j_call: TRBJ1-1; d_call: .; cdr3_length: 13; cdr3_aa: ASSSFKNPKSEAF
v_call: TRBV9; clone_size: .; j_call: TRBJ2-7; d_call: .; cdr3_length: 12; cdr3_aa: ASSVGDPAREQY
v_call: TRBV10-1; clone_size: .; j_call: TRBJ2-7; d_call: .; cdr3_length: 11; cdr3_aa: ASSDSSSYEQY